The 29 T cell receptor beta chains in this list originate from one sample, sequenced in a study of follicular helper T cells after annual influenza vaccination. The time point denotes: 2015-2016 season, 7 days after influenza vaccination. Sequencing used immunoSEQ multiplex PCR; TCRdb keeps in-frame clones, though not all of them. The sample lists 650 to 900 clones; over 75% were seen once. Sequencing used CXCR5+ CD38+ circulating T follicular helper cells from blood, obtained 7 days after influenza vaccination. Sample subset: circulating Tfh, non-naive CD4+CXCR5+PD-1+ (ICOS+CD38+ or ICOS-CD38-). Receptors were obtained from an adult who received the influenza vaccine.

This chain joins TRBV6-1 and TRBJ2-7, with TRBD1 as a possible D gene (5 bases). The germline CDR1 and CDR2 sequences are MNHNS and SASEGT. The germline V and J ends were trimmed by 8 bases and 3 bases, with 14 bases remaining between them. The length of the CDR3 is 13 residues. The CDR3 sequence: CASHRAGIYEQYF. The CDR3 nucleotides are TGTGCCAGCCACCGGGCAGGGATCTACGAGCAGTACTTC.

J is TRBJ2-1 and V is TRBV11-2; unclear D gene. The CDR3 has 15 amino acids. Trimming removed 5 bases from V and 0 bases from J, with 11 bases in between. Germline CDR1 SGHAT, CDR2 FQNNGV. CDR3 sequence: CASSTTPSSYNEQFF. The CDR3 nucleotides read TGTGCCAGCAGCACCACGCCTAGCTCCTACAATGAGCAGTTCTTC.

The chain couples TRBV27 to TRBJ1-5, with 7 bases identical to TRBD1. This CDR3 is built from 14 residues. Germline V gives CDR1 MNHEY, CDR2 SMNVEV (reference sequence). Trimming removed 5 bases from V and 7 bases from J; junction bases left unmatched: 8. CDR3 loop: CASSDRAGRQPQHF. The DNA for the CDR3 is TGTGCCAGCAGTGACAGGGCTGGGAGACAGCCCCAGCATTTT.

This clone was picked up one time. The CDR3 DNA reads TGCGCCAGCAGCTTTGGCAGGGAGGGGAATGAAGCTTTCTTT. It translates to CASSFGREGNEAFF. J is TRBJ1-1 and V is TRBV5-1, with a tentative D call TRBD1 (5 bases). The CDR3 runs 14 residues. V was shortened by 2 bases and J by 7 bases, with 15 bases between the two germline ends. Per germline, CDR1 SGHRS and CDR2 YFSETQ.

The table lists this clone with a few counts. Likely a read error: the CDR3 ends without its conserved phenylalanine or tryptophan. V usage is TRBV5-4 and J usage is TRBJ2-3; 7 bases fit TRBD2. Per germline, CDR1 SGHNT and CDR2 YYREEE (reference sequence). The V and J ends lost 4 bases and 5 bases, in that order; junction bases with no gene match: 4. CDR3 length equals 13 residues. CDR3 protein: CASSLWGGDTQYP. The CDR3 bases are TGTGCCAGCAGCCTCTGGGGGGGAGATACGCAGTATCCC.

The gene calls are TRBV28 and TRBJ1-4; D not resolved. Germline V gene sequence: CDR1 MDHEN, CDR2 SYDVKM. V was cut by 6 bases and J by 7 bases, with 15 bases left in between. The CDR3 runs to 14 residues. The CDR3 spells CASSPDPWGEKLFF. The CDR3 DNA reads TGTGCCAGCAGCCCTGACCCGTGGGGTGAAAAACTGTTTTTT.

The V and J genes are TRBV6-5 and TRBJ1-2; D is uncertain. The germline V gene has CDR1 MNHEY and CDR2 SVGAGI. The CDR3 is made up of 13 amino acids. Deletions cut 0 bases from V and 5 bases from J, with 7 bases between. DNA for the CDR3: TGTGCCAGCAGTTACTCTACCTGGTATGGCTACACCTTC. The encoded protein is CASSYSTWYGYTF.

Here the CDR3 DNA reads TGTGCCTGGGGGACAGGGTATGGCTACACCTTC. Encoded protein: CAWGTGYGYTF. The chain employs TRBV30 and TRBJ1-2; TRBD1 matches at 9 bases. The V segment lost 5 bases and the J segment 5 bases; nucleotides outside the gene matches: 0. The CDR3 loop spans 11 amino acids. In germline, CDR1 is GTSNPN, CDR2 SVGIG (reference sequence).

This chain connects TRBV5-1 to TRBJ1-2; unclear D gene. The CDR3 length is 12 residues. Trimming took 2 bases from V and 7 from J, leaving 9 bases between them. Germline CDR1 and CDR2: SGHRS and YFSETQ. For the CDR3, the DNA is TGCGCCAGCAGCTTAGACATTAGTGGCTACACCTTC. Translating it yields CASSLDISGYTF.

The chain recombines TRBV4-2 with TRBJ2-6; D ambiguous. The CDR3 is 19 residues long. Germline V gene data show CDR1 as LGHNA and CDR2 as YNFKEQ. With 5 bases removed from V and 5 bases from J, the gap between germline ends came to 25 bases. The CDR3 reads CASSGCPKGYQSRANVLTF. In DNA form, the CDR3 reads TGTGCCAGCAGCGGCTGTCCCAAAGGTTACCAAAGTCGGGCCAACGTCCTGACTTTC.

This clone was seen a handful of times. The chain uses TRBV19 and TRBJ2-7; TRBD1 aligns across 9 bases. Germline V gene lookup returns CDR1 LNHDA and CDR2 SQIVND (reference sequence). The CDR3 is 15 amino acids. J lost 3 bases, V lost 5 bases, and 8 bases had no gene match. CDR3 amino acids: CASSYQTGGVYEQYF. CDR3 nucleotides: TGTGCCAGTAGTTACCAGACAGGGGGGGTCTACGAGCAGTACTTC.

The gene calls are TRBV11-2 and TRBJ1-6; tentative D call: TRBD1 (6 bases). Germline values: CDR1 SGHAT, CDR2 FQNNGV. With 0 bases removed from V and 8 bases from J, the gap between germline ends came to 11 bases. The CDR3 runs to 15 residues. The CDR3 spells CASSLEAQGYSPLHF. CDR3 in DNA: TGTGCCAGCAGCTTAGAAGCGCAGGGGTATTCACCCCTCCACTTT.

This sequence joins TRBV7-2 and TRBJ2-2, with 8 bases lining up with TRBD1. V was pared by 2 bases and J by 4 bases, with 6 bases of the junction left unmatched. The CDR3 is 16 residues long. CDR1 is SGHTA, CDR2 FQGNSA, per germline. CDR3 nucleotide sequence: TGTGCCAGCAGCTTATCCCGCCAGGGGGCCACCGGGGAGCTGTTTTTT. Translating gives CASSLSRQGATGELFF.

The chain joins TRBV19 to TRBJ1-2; 8 bases map to TRBD1. The CDR3 length is 13 residues. CDR1 is LNHDA and CDR2 is SQIVND in the germline V gene (reference sequence). With 4 bases clipped from V and 4 bases from J, the junction kept 2 bases outside the gene matches. CDR3 in DNA: TGTGCCAGTAGTAAGGGGACAGGCTATGGCTACACCTTC. Amino acids: CASSKGTGYGYTF. Looking up the rest from reference TRBV19 and TRBJ1-2 gives the full variable domain: DGGITQSPKYLFRKEGQNVTLSCEQNLNHDAMYWYRQDPGQGLRLIYYSQIVNDFQKGDIAEGYSVSREKKESFPLTVTSAQKNPTAFYLCASSKGTGYGYTFGSGTRLTVV.

This clone was picked up a small number of times. CDR3 sequence: CASSLGQGGTEAFF. CDR3 in DNA: TGTGCCAGCAGTTTGGGACAGGGGGGCACTGAAGCTTTCTTT. The chain combines TRBV6-5 with TRBJ1-1, with TRBD1 matching 11 bases. The V segment lost 4 bases and the J segment 4 bases; nucleotides outside the gene matches: 2. The CDR3 is 14 amino acids. The germline gives CDR1 MNHEY, CDR2 SVGAGI.

The chain has TRBV19 and TRBJ2-1; 8 nucleotides agree with TRBD2. The CDR3 runs to 15 residues. Germline CDR1 reads LNHDA; CDR2 reads SQIVND (reference sequence). Unmatched junction bases numbered 11, after V lost 4 bases and J lost 9 bases. As DNA, the CDR3 is TGTGCCAGTAGTACTCAAGCGGGGGCAGTAGGTGAGCAGTTCTTC. Translation gives CASSTQAGAVGEQFF.

This clone was detected a few times. V is TRBV5-1 and J is TRBJ2-1; 7 positions agree with TRBD1. From germline, CDR1 is SGHRS and CDR2 YFSETQ. This CDR3 is 16 amino acids long. The J segment lost 2 bases and the V segment lost 3 bases, leaving 8 bases of the junction unmatched. CDR3 nucleotides: TGCGCCAGCAGCTCAAATACAGGGGTCACCTACAATGAGCAGTTCTTC. It codes for CASSSNTGVTYNEQFF.

V usage is TRBV27 and J usage is TRBJ2-6, with D perhaps matching TRBD1 (6 bases). Trimming removed 5 bases at V and 2 bases at J, with 19 bases between. Germline CDR1 and CDR2: MNHEY and SMNVEV (reference sequence). The CDR3 loop spans 18 amino acids. The CDR3 DNA follows: TGTGCCAGCAGTGAAGGGACATTCATGTCGGCTGGGGCCAACGTCCTGACTTTC. Amino acids: CASSEGTFMSAGANVLTF.

V is TRBV11-3 and J is TRBJ2-1; D is uncertain. The germline V gene encodes CDR1 SGHNT and CDR2 YENEEA. The CDR3 is made up of 13 amino acids. Trimming left V 0 bases short and J 7 bases short, with 7 bases between. DNA for the CDR3: TGTGCCAGCAGCTTAGATGCGTGGAATGAGCAGTTCTTC. This sequence encodes CASSLDAWNEQFF.

V gene TRBV27 combines with J gene TRBJ1-5; D uncertain. Trimming took 1 base from V and 6 from J, leaving 4 bases between them. CDR3 size: 12 residues. CDR1 and CDR2 from the germline V gene are MNHEY and SMNVEV (reference sequence). The CDR3 DNA is TGTGCCAGCAGTTTATTCGGTCAGCCCCAGCATTTT. This sequence encodes CASSLFGQPQHF.

V gene TRBV10-2 combines with J gene TRBJ2-7, with 12 bases fitting TRBD2. J was trimmed by 4 bases and V by 7 bases; bases with no gene match: 5. Looked up from germline, CDR1 is WSHSY and CDR2 is SAAADI. This CDR3 is built from 14 residues. The CDR3 loop reads CASTSLAGGYEQYF. The DNA of the CDR3 is TGCGCCAGCACTTCTCTAGCGGGGGGGTACGAGCAGTACTTC.

The chain employs TRBV6-1 and TRBJ2-7, with D maybe TRBD1 (5 bases). The CDR3 consists of 15 residues. CDR1 and CDR2 (germline): MNHNS, SASEGT. Trimming removed 7 bases at V and 6 bases at J, with 22 bases between. In DNA form, the CDR3 reads TGTGCCAGCAACACAATTTCAGGGTTATGGTCCGAGCAGTACTTC. This codes for CASNTISGLWSEQYF.

V is TRBV11-1 and J is TRBJ2-7, with 13 bases that match TRBD2. There are 15 residues in the CDR3. Per germline, CDR1 SGHAT and CDR2 FQDESV (reference sequence). Trimming cost V 5 bases and J 5 bases; bases outside gene matches: 6. The CDR3 here is CASSPVTSGGDEQYF. For the CDR3, the DNA is TGTGCCAGCAGCCCAGTTACTAGCGGGGGGGACGAGCAGTACTTC.

J is TRBJ2-1 and V is TRBV5-4, with D possibly being TRBD2 (5 bases). The germline V gene has CDR1 SGHNT and CDR2 YYREEE (reference sequence). Trimming removed 4 bases from V and 5 bases from J, with 16 bases in between. CDR3 length equals 15 residues. The CDR3 DNA follows: TGTGCCAGCAGCCGGGATGGGCAGGACCACAATGAGCAGTTCTTC. It codes for CASSRDGQDHNEQFF.

This chain links TRBV7-2 with TRBJ2-7, with 9 bases aligning to TRBD1. With V trimmed by 4 bases and J by 0 bases, 4 bases remained unmatched. Germline CDR1 SGHTA, CDR2 FQGNSA. This CDR3 region has 15 residues. CDR3 loop: CASSSQTGGSYEQYF. CDR3 bases: TGTGCCAGCAGCTCTCAGACAGGGGGCTCCTACGAGCAGTACTTC.

V usage is TRBV27 and J usage is TRBJ1-5; 7 bases map to TRBD1. V shed 6 bases and J 6 bases; nucleotides not matched to a gene: 8. This CDR3 has 14 residues. Germline V gives CDR1 MNHEY, CDR2 SMNVEV (reference sequence). The CDR3 sequence is CASSFTGVSQPQHF. CDR3 bases: TGTGCCAGCAGCTTTACAGGGGTCAGTCAGCCCCAGCATTTT.

The chain couples TRBV5-1 to TRBJ1-2; D gene uncertain. The V gene lost 4 bases and the J gene lost 1 base, with 8 bases spanning the gap. The CDR3 is made up of 13 amino acids. CDR1 and CDR2 (germline): SGHRS, YFSETQ. The CDR3 DNA follows: TGCGCCAGCAGCCCTGGGGATAACTATGGCTACACCTTC. This gives the protein CASSPGDNYGYTF.

The chain uses TRBV9 and TRBJ2-3; TRBD2 matches 7 bases. With 4 bases clipped from V and 3 bases from J, the junction kept 14 bases outside the gene matches. The CDR3 sequence is 17 residues long. The germline gives CDR1 SGDLS, CDR2 YYNGEE. The CDR3 protein is CASSPTLWGGGTDTQYF. The CDR3 DNA is TGTGCCAGCAGCCCCACCCTCTGGGGGGGTGGTACAGATACGCAGTATTTT.

The J gene is TRBJ1-4, the V gene TRBV2; TRBD1 might be the D (5 bases). Looked up from germline, CDR1 is SNHLY and CDR2 is FYNNEI. V was cut by 7 bases and J by 7 bases, with 10 bases left in between. CDR3 length: 12 residues. The CDR3 nucleotides are TGTGCCAGCACCCCAGGGCTTGAAAAACTGTTTTTT. Translating it yields CASTPGLEKLFF.